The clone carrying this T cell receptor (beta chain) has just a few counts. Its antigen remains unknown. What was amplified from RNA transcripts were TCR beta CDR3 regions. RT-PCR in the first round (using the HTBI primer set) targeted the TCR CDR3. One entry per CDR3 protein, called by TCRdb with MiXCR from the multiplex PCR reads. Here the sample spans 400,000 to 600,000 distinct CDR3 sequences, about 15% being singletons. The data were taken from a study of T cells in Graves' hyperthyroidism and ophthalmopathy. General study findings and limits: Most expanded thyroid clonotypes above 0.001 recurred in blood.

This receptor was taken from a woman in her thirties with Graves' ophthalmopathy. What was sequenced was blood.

The CDR3 sequence is CASSGGTGTPRGEQYF. For the CDR3, the DNA is TGTGCCAGCAGCGGGGGCACCGGGACACCTCGAGGCGAGCAGTACTTC. The chain links TRBV11-2 to TRBJ2-7; a weak D match, TRBD1 (6 bases). V shed 5 bases and J shed 6 bases, with 23 bases lying between them. The CDR3 covers 16 residues. CDR1 and CDR2 from the germline V gene are SGHAT and FQNNGV.